This T cell receptor (beta chain) was profiled in a study of OX40 agonist ivuxolimab in advanced cancers. The V end lost 0 bases, the J end lost 3 bases, and 6 bases lay between the germline ends. The CDR3 totals 13 residues. Germline CDR1 reads PRHDT; CDR2 reads FYEKMQ (reference sequence). This clone has just a few counts. Using immunoSEQ multiplex PCR, the repertoire was profiled, and TCRdb retains in-frame clones only, with some absent. The data hold tens of thousands of clones, with about 86% observed a single time. Source: CD4+ or CD8+ T cells sorted from blood, taken in a trial of the OX40 agonist ivuxolimab. The sequence was obtained from an adult with an advanced solid tumor such as melanoma, head and neck, liver or kidney cancer. The chain employs TRBV13 and TRBJ2-7; D not resolved. As DNA, the CDR3 is TGTGCCAGCAGCTTAGGCTCCCACTACGAGCAGTACTTC. Its translation is CASSLGSHYEQYF.